The 30 T cell receptor beta chains in this list originate from one sample, sequenced in a study of cytomegalovirus exposure and HLA in healthy donors (TCRdb year 2017). Library method: the immunoSEQ multiplex PCR assay. A mixture of 60 forward primers for TCR Vbeta segments and 13 reverse primers for TCR Jbeta segments was used in the multiplex PCR. This immuneACCESS table, as held by TCRdb, lists in-frame sequences with V and J called but not all clones. Of the missing ones, under half trace to an unresolved V gene in checked studies; the others have no known cause. This sample has over 150,000 clones in its table, and just under 75% of those were observed once. Together, the top ten hold approximately 4.8% of the sample. The sample consisted of PBMCs. Source of these receptors: a man younger than 40 in good health and CMV-seropositive.

The rearrangement uses TRBV4-2 and TRBJ1-5; no firm D call. Germline CDR1 reads LGHNA; CDR2 reads YNFKEQ. Trimming shortened V by 0 bases and J by 7 bases, and 10 bases separated the two germline ends. This CDR3 spans 14 amino acids. CDR3 bases: TGTGCCAGCAGCCAAGAGAGGGAGGAACAGCCCCAGCATTTT. The encoded protein is CASSQEREEQPQHF.

The chain has TRBV7-9 and TRBJ2-3, with 7 bases aligning to TRBD1. The CDR3 spans 17 residues. Looked up from germline, CDR1 is SEHNR and CDR2 is FQNEAQ (reference sequence). J gave up 0 bases and V 5 bases, and 11 bases lay outside the gene matches. The CDR3 DNA reads as TGTGCCAGCAGCGGCGCCGCGCTGGGACAGAGCACAGATACGCAGTATTTT. It encodes CASSGAALGQSTDTQYF.

This chain joins TRBV21-1 and TRBJ2-7; the table assigns TRBD1, which was not confirmed against the DNA. TRBV21-1 is shown as a pseudogene. The CDR3 runs 18 residues. The CDR3 bases are TGTGCCAGCAGCAACGACTGGACAGATTCTAGCAACCCCTACGAGCAGTACTTC. Its translation is CASSNDWTDSSNPYEQYF.

This rearrangement joins TRBV9 to TRBJ1-6, with a tentative D call TRBD1 (5 bases). Germline V gene lookup returns CDR1 SGDLS and CDR2 YYNGEE. CDR3 length: 19 amino acids. Trimming cost V 0 bases and J 0 bases, with 16 bases left between them. In nucleotides, the CDR3 is TGTGCCAGCAGCGTAGGGACACAAAACCCTATCTCCTATAATTCACCCCTCCACTTT. It specifies CASSVGTQNPISYNSPLHF.

This clone showed up just a few times. The chain has TRBV27 and TRBJ1-6, with D uncertain. The V and J ends lost 0 bases and 5 bases respectively, with 14 bases between them. Germline V lookup: CDR1 MNHEY, CDR2 SMNVEV (reference sequence). The CDR3 contains 17 residues. CDR3 sequence reads: CASSLSASGPNNSPLHF. Written as DNA, the CDR3 is TGTGCCAGCAGTTTATCGGCCAGCGGGCCCAATAATTCACCCCTCCACTTT.

This rearrangement joins TRBV19 to TRBJ1-2, with 9 bases identical to TRBD1. The V and J ends lost 8 bases and 4 bases, in that order; junction bases with no gene match: 17. The CDR3 totals 17 residues. Germline CDR1 LNHDA, CDR2 SQIVND (reference sequence). The CDR3 is CASVAAGQGIIRYGYTF. In nucleotides, the CDR3 is TGTGCCAGTGTTGCCGCGGGACAGGGCATCATCCGCTATGGCTACACCTTC.

The chain employs TRBV5-1 and TRBJ2-3, with TRBD2 matching over 10 bases. CDR1 SGHRS and CDR2 YFSETQ come from the germline V gene. V lost 7 bases, J lost 6 bases, and 8 bases stayed unmatched. CDR3 length equals 14 residues. The CDR3 bases are TGCGCCAGCCAGACAAGCGGGGGGGCTGATACGCAGTATTTT. Translating gives CASQTSGGADTQYF.

This rearrangement joins TRBV9 to TRBJ2-7; 7 bases agree with TRBD2. V gave up 3 bases and J gave up 4 bases; unmatched junction bases: 7. CDR3 length: 14 residues. CDR1 SGDLS and CDR2 YYNGEE come from the germline V gene. The CDR3 protein is CASSARPGGYEQYF. DNA for the CDR3: TGTGCCAGCAGCGCGAGACCGGGAGGTTACGAGCAGTACTTC.

The chain joins TRBV2 to TRBJ1-5; 10 nucleotides align to TRBD1. The germline gives CDR1 SNHLY, CDR2 FYNNEI. V lost 7 bases, J lost 2 bases, and 5 bases stayed unmatched. CDR3 length: 15 residues. The CDR3 loop is CASNAGTGGNQPQHF. The DNA for the CDR3 is TGTGCCAGCAATGCCGGGACAGGGGGCAATCAGCCCCAGCATTTT.

This clone was seen a single time. The rearrangement links TRBV28 to TRBJ2-5, with 7 nucleotides matching TRBD1. The CDR3 has 15 residues. The V and J ends lost 5 bases and 0 bases, in that order; junction bases with no gene match: 6. Germline CDR1 and CDR2: MDHEN and SYDVKM. CDR3 amino acids: CASSPGTAYQETQYF. The CDR3 DNA reads as TGTGCCAGCAGTCCGGGGACAGCGTACCAAGAGACCCAGTACTTC.

This clone was seen a single time. V gene TRBV9 combines with J gene TRBJ2-2, with D possibly matching TRBD2 (5 bases). V was trimmed by 6 bases and J by 7 bases, leaving 13 bases between them. CDR1 is SGDLS, CDR2 YYNGEE, per germline. The CDR3 contains 13 residues. In DNA form, the CDR3 reads TGTGCCAGCAACGGACTCGGGAACGGGGAGCTGTTTTTT. It specifies CASNGLGNGELFF.

This clone turned up a few times. The chain joins TRBV9 to TRBJ2-5, with TRBD2 matching 10 bases. Trimming cost V 4 bases and J 5 bases; bases outside gene matches: 8. The CDR3 is 15 residues long. In germline, CDR1 is SGDLS, CDR2 YYNGEE. The chain's CDR3 is CASSSSGRAAETQYF. As DNA, the CDR3 is TGTGCCAGCAGCTCGAGCGGGAGGGCCGCGGAGACCCAGTACTTC. The full variable domain, rest sourced from reference TRBV9 and TRBJ2-5, is DSGVTQTPKHLITATGQRVTLRCSPRSGDLSVYWYQQSLDQGLQFLIQYYNGEERAKGNILERFSAQQFPDLHSELNLSSLELGDSALYFCASSSSGRAAETQYFGPGTRLLVL.

J is TRBJ2-1 and V is TRBV4-3; D not certain. CDR1 is LGHNA and CDR2 is YSLEER in the germline V gene. Trimming removed 4 bases from V and 7 bases from J, with 11 bases in between. The CDR3 loop spans 13 amino acids. This CDR3 is CASSPFPGNEQFF. DNA for the CDR3: TGCGCCAGCAGCCCATTTCCAGGTAATGAGCAGTTCTTC.

The chain uses TRBV4-2 and TRBJ1-2; D gene unclear. This CDR3 has 15 amino acids. Germline V CDR1 and CDR2: LGHNA, YNFKEQ. V shed 3 bases and J shed 4 bases, with 15 bases lying between them. In nucleotides, the CDR3 is TGTGCCAGCAGCCAGCCGTCGAGAGTAGCCTATGGCTACACCTTC. Encoded protein: CASSQPSRVAYGYTF.

The V and J genes are TRBV5-1 and TRBJ2-3; maybe TRBD2 (6 bases). The CDR3 is made up of 14 amino acids. The germline V gene encodes CDR1 SGHRS and CDR2 YFSETQ. Trimming removed 4 bases at V and 2 bases at J, with 11 bases between. The CDR3 DNA reads TGCGCCAGCAGCGAGGCGGGGACCACAGATACGCAGTATTTT. It encodes CASSEAGTTDTQYF.

V is TRBV6-5 and J is TRBJ1-1, with a weak D call TRBD1 (6 bases). CDR1 is MNHEY, CDR2 SVGAGI, per germline. Trimming removed 6 bases from V and 3 bases from J, with 11 bases in between. This CDR3 has 13 amino acids. CDR3 DNA: TGTGCCAGCAGACAGGGTGAGGACACTGAAGCTTTCTTT. It encodes CASRQGEDTEAFF.

The genes are TRBV9 and TRBJ1-1, with D unresolved. The CDR3 runs to 14 residues. Germline CDR1 and CDR2: SGDLS and YYNGEE. Trimming took off 2 bases at V and 4 bases at J, with 12 bases between the two ends. CDR3 sequence reads: CASSVSQVSTEAFF. The CDR3 nucleotides read TGTGCCAGCAGCGTTTCCCAGGTTAGCACTGAAGCTTTCTTT.

This clone was found once. This chain uses TRBV7-8 with TRBJ2-5, with D tentatively TRBD1 (6 bases). The J call may be wrong; the DNA end is better matched by TRBJ2-7. The CDR3 covers 15 residues. CDR1 and CDR2 (germline): SGHVS, FQNEAQ. CDR3 sequence: CASSLEQGVSYEQYF. The CDR3 nucleotides are TGTGCCAGCAGCTTAGAACAGGGTGTCTCCTACGAGCAGTACTTC.

As regards this clone: At the DNA level, this CDR3 is encoded by other sequences in the same sample as well. The chain has TRBV9 and TRBJ2-5; D perhaps matches TRBD2 (6 bases). The J call is doubtful: the DNA matches TRBJ2-7 better. The germline gives CDR1 SGDLS, CDR2 YYNGEE. The CDR3 contains 14 residues. For the CDR3, the DNA is TGTGCCAGCAGCGTGGGGAGGAGCTCCTACGAGCAGTACTTC. It encodes CASSVGRSSYEQYF.

The chain combines TRBV7-2 with TRBJ2-5; 10 positions match TRBD1. V lost 5 bases and J lost 3; bases outside the gene matches: 3. This CDR3 has 14 amino acids. The germline gives CDR1 SGHTA, CDR2 FQGNSA. DNA for the CDR3: TGTGCCAGCAGCCCGGACAGGGGGAAAGAGACCCAGTACTTC. Translated: CASSPDRGKETQYF.

The J gene is TRBJ1-2, the V gene TRBV5-6; D remains ambiguous. V shed 1 base and J shed 0 bases, with 10 bases lying between them. CDR1 is SGHDT and CDR2 is YYEEEE in the germline V gene. The CDR3 sequence is 15 residues long. The CDR3 DNA reads as TGTGCCAGCAGCTTGTCATGGGAGTCTAACTATGGCTACACCTTC. Protein: CASSLSWESNYGYTF.

J is TRBJ1-4 and V is TRBV5-1, with D perhaps TRBD1 (6 bases). CDR1 and CDR2 from the germline V gene are SGHRS and YFSETQ. Trimming stripped 4 bases from V and 6 bases from J, with 13 bases between. CDR3 length equals 14 residues. The CDR3 region has the DNA TGCGCCAGCAGCCCCGGCGGGGGCGATGAAAAACTGTTTTTT. It specifies CASSPGGGDEKLFF.

The chain carries TRBV7-2 and TRBJ2-1; TRBD2 aligns across 8 bases. The ends lost 8 bases at V and 5 bases at J; junction bases unmatched: 14. There are 16 residues in the CDR3. The V gene's germline CDR1 is SGHTA and CDR2 FQGNSA. The CDR3 here is CASRGAGGASHNEQFF. The CDR3 nucleotides are TGTGCCAGCCGGGGAGCCGGGGGGGCGTCCCACAATGAGCAGTTCTTC.

This clone was counted between two and nine times. The rearrangement links TRBV4-1 to TRBJ2-1; TRBD2 matches at 10 bases. Germline lookup yields CDR1 MGHRA and CDR2 YSYEKL. The CDR3 contains 16 residues. J gave up 4 bases and V 1 base, and 4 bases lay outside the gene matches. The CDR3 DNA sequence: TGCGCCAGCAGCCAAGCCCCTAGCGGGGGATACAATGAGCAGTTCTTC. Protein: CASSQAPSGGYNEQFF.

This clone is categorized as medium-sized (0.01 to 0.1%). The chain combines TRBV4-1 with TRBJ1-5; a weak D match, TRBD1 (5 bases). Per germline, CDR1 MGHRA and CDR2 YSYEKL. The CDR3 is 15 residues long. V dropped 0 bases and J dropped 3 bases, with 9 bases sitting between them. The CDR3 region is CASSQDNRYNQPQHF. The CDR3 DNA reads as TGCGCCAGCAGCCAAGACAACAGGTACAATCAGCCCCAGCATTTT.

This clone showed up just once. V gene TRBV5-6 combines with J gene TRBJ1-6; D not certain. Between the trimmed V and J ends, which lost 0 bases and 7 bases, there was a span of 11 bases. There are 15 residues in the CDR3. The germline gives CDR1 SGHDT, CDR2 YYEEEE. CDR3 nucleotide sequence: TGTGCCAGCAGCTTGGGCTCTGTCCAGAATTCACCCCTCCACTTT. It is translated as CASSLGSVQNSPLHF.

This sequence joins TRBV11-2 and TRBJ2-1; 8 bases agree with TRBD2. V gave up 3 bases and J gave up 16 bases; unmatched junction bases: 8. Germline V gives CDR1 SGHAT, CDR2 FQNNGV. The CDR3 contains 12 residues. The CDR3: CASSLNGRAHFF. The CDR3, as DNA: TGTGCCAGCAGCTTGAACGGGAGGGCTCATTTCTTC.

The chain combines TRBV5-5 with TRBJ1-1; 7 nucleotides align to TRBD1. The CDR3 spans 15 residues. The ends lost 3 bases at V and 4 bases at J; junction bases unmatched: 9. Per germline, CDR1 SGHKS and CDR2 YYEKEE (reference sequence). Here the CDR3 reads CASSSTTGWSTEAFF. In nucleotides, the CDR3 is TGTGCCAGCAGCTCAACGACAGGGTGGAGCACTGAAGCTTTCTTT.

This rearrangement joins TRBV7-9 to TRBJ2-5; 11 bases are shared with TRBD2. V lost 6 bases, J lost 1 base, and 7 bases stayed unmatched. CDR1 is SEHNR and CDR2 is FQNEAQ in the germline V gene (reference sequence). The CDR3 covers 16 residues. The DNA of the CDR3 is TGTGCCAGCAGTCCCGGACTAGCGGGCCTCCAAGAGACCCAGTACTTC. This gives the protein CASSPGLAGLQETQYF.

The V and J genes are TRBV6-9 and TRBJ2-7, with 7 bases identical to TRBD1. V shed 9 bases and J 1 base; nucleotides not matched to a gene: 6. This CDR3 is built from 13 residues. CDR1 and CDR2 (germline): MNHGY, SVAAGI. The DNA for the CDR3 is TGTGCCAGTTACAACAGGGGTTCCTACGAGCAGTACTTC. Translation: CASYNRGSYEQYF.